The T cell receptor beta chain described here comes from a study of blood T cell repertoires in COVID-19. Assay: immunoSEQ multiplex PCR; the TCRdb copy retains only in-frame clones and omits some. The table includes about 330,000 clones, 80% to 90% detected once. The length of the CDR3 is 15 residues. Trimming removed 1 base from V and 4 bases from J, with 11 bases in between. Germline loops: CDR1 LNHDA, CDR2 SQIVND (reference sequence). This clonotype was sampled from a woman younger than 45 who had recovered from COVID-19. The sample comprised PBMCs or T cells enriched from blood (not recorded which). The chain links TRBV19 to TRBJ1-5; D ambiguous. CDR3 nucleotide sequence: TGTGCCAGTAGTATAGTGACACCAAGAAATCAGCCCCAGCATTTT. The encoded protein is CASSIVTPRNQPQHF. Filled out from reference TRBV19 and TRBJ1-5, the complete variable domain reads DGGITQSPKYLFRKEGQNVTLSCEQNLNHDAMYWYRQDPGQGLRLIYYSQIVNDFQKGDIAEGYSVSREKKESFPLTVTSAQKNPTAFYLCASSIVTPRNQPQHFGDGTRLSIL.